These T cell receptor beta chains were read from a single sample in a study of shared clonotypes between healthy human individuals. The method was immunoSEQ multiplex PCR; TCRdb's version includes in-frame clones alone and lacks a portion of them. The table has around 2,000,000 clones, around 96% seen once; the top ten hold 0.85% to 1.3%. The sample comprised naive CD8+ T cells sorted from blood. The receptors were sampled from a man aged 18-30 years in good health. CDR3s include the opening cysteine and the closing phenylalanine or tryptophan. D genes are given only for firm matches. A row's size may be missing; if present it is once, few, many or a size class.

d_call: .
clone_size: .
j_call: TRBJ1-2
v_call: TRBV9
cdr3_nt: TGTGCCAGCAGCGTAGTGTCGAATGGCTACACCTTC
cdr3_aa: CASSVVSNGYTF

d_call: .
clone_size: .
j_call: TRBJ2-1
v_call: TRBV4-3
cdr3_nt: TGCGCCAGCAGCCAAGATTGGGGGGAGGCGTTGTACAATGAGCAGTTCTTC
cdr3_aa: CASSQDWGEALYNEQFF

d_call: .
clone_size: .
j_call: TRBJ2-7
v_call: TRBV19
cdr3_nt: TGTGCCAGTAGTATAGGGGCAGGTCACGCCTACGAGCAGTACTTC
cdr3_aa: CASSIGAGHAYEQYF

d_call: .
clone_size: .
j_call: TRBJ2-5
v_call: TRBV6-1
cdr3_nt: TGTGCCAGCAGTGAAGGGGCAGGACTCCAAGAGACCCAGTACTTC
cdr3_aa: CASSEGAGLQETQYF

d_call: .
clone_size: .
j_call: TRBJ1-2
v_call: TRBV15
cdr3_nt: TGTGCCACCAGCAGAGATCAAACGGGGATGGGCTACACCTTC
cdr3_aa: CATSRDQTGMGYTF

d_call: .
clone_size: .
j_call: TRBJ2-2
v_call: TRBV9
cdr3_nt: TGTGCCAGCAGCGTAGAGAGGAGTGGCGACGGGGAGCTGTTTTTT
cdr3_aa: CASSVERSGDGELFF

d_call: TRBD2
clone_size: .
j_call: TRBJ2-1
v_call: TRBV5-1
cdr3_nt: TGCGCCAGCAGCGCGCTAGCGGGGAATGAGCAGTTCTTC
cdr3_aa: CASSALAGNEQFF

d_call: .
clone_size: many
j_call: TRBJ2-7
v_call: TRBV11-2
cdr3_nt: TGTGCCAGCGCGGACTACACGGGGGCGGGCTACGAGCAGTACTTC
cdr3_aa: CASADYTGAGYEQYF

d_call: .
clone_size: .
j_call: TRBJ1-2
v_call: TRBV10-3
cdr3_nt: TGTGCCAGCAGTGAAAATCCTGGTGACTATGGCTACACCTTC
cdr3_aa: CASSENPGDYGYTF

d_call: TRBD2
clone_size: .
j_call: TRBJ2-1
v_call: TRBV11-2
cdr3_nt: TGTGCCAGCAGTGGAGCCCCGGGAGGGCTTTACAATGAGCAGTTCTTC
cdr3_aa: CASSGAPGGLYNEQFF

d_call: TRBD2
clone_size: once
j_call: TRBJ2-3
v_call: TRBV2
cdr3_nt: TGTGCCAGCAGTGTACTAGGGACTAGCGGGGGAGGAGGCACAGATACGCAGTATTTT
cdr3_aa: CASSVLGTSGGGGTDTQYF

d_call: .
clone_size: once
j_call: TRBJ2-2
v_call: TRBV28
cdr3_nt: TGTGCCAGCAGTTTCGGTCGAGCCACCGGGGAGCTGTTTTTT
cdr3_aa: CASSFGRATGELFF

d_call: TRBD1
clone_size: .
j_call: TRBJ2-7
v_call: TRBV7-9
cdr3_nt: TGTGCCAGCAGCCCAGGACAGGGGGTTTTCTACGAGCAGTACTTC
cdr3_aa: CASSPGQGVFYEQYF

d_call: .
clone_size: .
j_call: TRBJ1-5
v_call: TRBV28
cdr3_nt: TGTGCCAGCAATGACTGGGGGAGCAATCAGCCCCAGCATTTT
cdr3_aa: CASNDWGSNQPQHF

d_call: TRBD2
clone_size: .
j_call: TRBJ2-3
v_call: TRBV9
cdr3_nt: TGTGCCAGCAGCCCCGGGAGGTCAGATACGCAGTATTTT
cdr3_aa: CASSPGRSDTQYF

d_call: .
clone_size: few
j_call: TRBJ1-1
v_call: TRBV19
cdr3_nt: TGTGCCAGTAGCCCCCTTGGTGCCCCCACTGAAGCTTTCTTT
cdr3_aa: CASSPLGAPTEAFF

d_call: .
clone_size: .
j_call: TRBJ2-2
v_call: TRBV4-1
cdr3_nt: TGCGCCAGCAGCCTAAAGGCAGGGTGGACCGGGGAGCTGTTTTTT
cdr3_aa: CASSLKAGWTGELFF

d_call: .
clone_size: .
j_call: TRBJ2-1
v_call: TRBV19
cdr3_nt: TGTGCCAGTAGTATAGTCGGGGGCCGTGAGCAGTTCTTC
cdr3_aa: CASSIVGGREQFF

d_call: .
clone_size: .
j_call: TRBJ1-4
v_call: TRBV28
cdr3_nt: TGTGCCAGTCAGATTCCAGGCGGGAAACTGTTTTTT
cdr3_aa: CASQIPGGKLFF

d_call: TRBD1
clone_size: .
j_call: TRBJ2-7
v_call: TRBV6-1
cdr3_nt: TGTGCCAGCAGCCACGGGACAGGTTCCTACGAGCAGTACTTC
cdr3_aa: CASSHGTGSYEQYF

d_call: .
clone_size: once
j_call: TRBJ1-5
v_call: TRBV4-1
cdr3_nt: TGCGCCAGCAGCCAAGTGGTGGGACAGCCCCAGCATTTT
cdr3_aa: CASSQVVGQPQHF

d_call: TRBD1
clone_size: .
j_call: TRBJ1-1
v_call: TRBV19
cdr3_nt: TGTGCCAGTACCCCGGGTGGACAGGGGAACACTGAAGCTTTCTTT
cdr3_aa: CASTPGGQGNTEAFF

d_call: .
clone_size: .
j_call: TRBJ1-1
v_call: TRBV6-1
cdr3_nt: TGTGCCAGCAGTGTCGTCAGGGAAGTTGACACTGAAGCTTTCTTT
cdr3_aa: CASSVVREVDTEAFF

d_call: .
clone_size: .
j_call: TRBJ2-7
v_call: TRBV28
cdr3_nt: TGTGCCAGCAGTCCATTAACTTTTGACTACGAGCAGTACTTC
cdr3_aa: CASSPLTFDYEQYF

d_call: .
clone_size: .
j_call: TRBJ2-5
v_call: TRBV11-2
cdr3_nt: TGTGCCAGCAGCTTATCCTGGTCCCTGCAAGAGACCCAGTACTTC
cdr3_aa: CASSLSWSLQETQYF

d_call: .
clone_size: .
j_call: TRBJ2-5
v_call: TRBV25-1
cdr3_nt: TGTGCCAGCAGTTCAGGGTTAGTCGCATCAGAGACCCAGTACTTC
cdr3_aa: CASSSGLVASETQYF

d_call: TRBD2
clone_size: .
j_call: TRBJ2-2
v_call: TRBV4-3
cdr3_nt: TGCGCCAGCAGCCTCTTAGCGGGAGGGGGCACCGGGGAGCTGTTTTTT
cdr3_aa: CASSLLAGGGTGELFF

d_call: .
clone_size: .
j_call: TRBJ2-7
v_call: TRBV11-2
cdr3_nt: TGTGCCAGCAGCTTACGAGGGCGCCCCTACGAGCAGTACTTC
cdr3_aa: CASSLRGRPYEQYF

d_call: .
clone_size: .
j_call: TRBJ1-3
v_call: TRBV5-4
cdr3_nt: TGTGCCAGCAGCTCGTTAACCTCTGGAAACACCATATATTTT
cdr3_aa: CASSSLTSGNTIYF

d_call: .
clone_size: .
j_call: TRBJ1-1
v_call: TRBV5-4
cdr3_nt: TGTGCCAGCAGCTTGGAGGGGGGCGAGGGTGAAGCTTTCTTT
cdr3_aa: CASSLEGGEGEAFF

d_call: TRBD1
clone_size: .
j_call: TRBJ2-6
v_call: TRBV2
cdr3_nt: TGTGCCAGCAGTGCCTTGGACAGGGGCGGCGGGGCCAACGTCCTGACTTTC
cdr3_aa: CASSALDRGGGANVLTF

d_call: .
clone_size: .
j_call: TRBJ2-5
v_call: TRBV2
cdr3_nt: TGTGCCAGCAGTCCGTCGGAGACACCAATGACCCAGTACTTC
cdr3_aa: CASSPSETPMTQYF

d_call: TRBD2
clone_size: .
j_call: TRBJ2-7
v_call: TRBV13
cdr3_nt: TGTGCCAGCAGCTTAGGTTCAGCGGGAGAAAACGAGCAGTACTTC
cdr3_aa: CASSLGSAGENEQYF

d_call: .
clone_size: few
j_call: TRBJ1-6
v_call: TRBV27
cdr3_nt: TGTGCCAGCAGTTTATTTGGGGGGGACCTCCACTTT
cdr3_aa: CASSLFGGDLHF

d_call: .
clone_size: .
j_call: TRBJ2-1
v_call: TRBV4-3
cdr3_nt: TGCGCCAGCAGCCCCATAGCGCAGGGTCCCTACAATGAGCAGTTCTTC
cdr3_aa: CASSPIAQGPYNEQFF

d_call: .
clone_size: .
j_call: TRBJ2-7
v_call: TRBV11-3
cdr3_nt: TGTGCCAGCAGCTTAGCCAGCTCCTACGAGCAGTACTTC
cdr3_aa: CASSLASSYEQYF

d_call: .
clone_size: .
j_call: TRBJ2-7
v_call: TRBV10-1
cdr3_nt: TGCGCCAGCAGTGAGAGAGGTCCCTACTCCTACGAGCAGTACTTC
cdr3_aa: CASSERGPYSYEQYF

d_call: .
clone_size: .
j_call: TRBJ2-3
v_call: TRBV6-5
cdr3_nt: TGTGCCAGCAGTTTAGCGGAGGGAGGACGCACAGATACGCAGTATTTT
cdr3_aa: CASSLAEGGRTDTQYF

d_call: .
clone_size: .
j_call: TRBJ1-1
v_call: TRBV5-1
cdr3_nt: TGCGCCAGCCTCCCCTCGGGAGGGAACACTGAAGCTTTCTTT
cdr3_aa: CASLPSGGNTEAFF

d_call: .
clone_size: .
j_call: TRBJ2-1
v_call: TRBV7-6
cdr3_nt: TGTGCCAGCAGCCCATCGTTAGGCAACAATGAGCAGTTCTTC
cdr3_aa: CASSPSLGNNEQFF

d_call: .
clone_size: .
j_call: TRBJ2-7
v_call: TRBV6-1
cdr3_nt: TGTGCCAGCAGTGAAGCGCTAAATGGTGGATACGAGCAGTACTTC
cdr3_aa: CASSEALNGGYEQYF

d_call: .
clone_size: .
j_call: TRBJ2-3
v_call: TRBV29-1
cdr3_nt: TGCAGCGTTGTCATGACCTTGGATACGCAGTATTTT
cdr3_aa: CSVVMTLDTQYF

d_call: .
clone_size: .
j_call: TRBJ2-5
v_call: TRBV30
cdr3_nt: TGTGCCTGGAGTTTGGTGGGCGGGCTGGAAGAGACCCAGTACTTC
cdr3_aa: CAWSLVGGLEETQYF

d_call: .
clone_size: .
j_call: TRBJ2-7
v_call: TRBV5-1
cdr3_nt: TGCGCCAGCAGCTTGAGCCCCGGGAACGACGAGCAGTACTTC
cdr3_aa: CASSLSPGNDEQYF

d_call: TRBD1
clone_size: .
j_call: TRBJ1-2
v_call: TRBV15
cdr3_nt: TGTGCCACCAGCAGAGAGGGCCCGACAGGGGCGGACTATGGCTACACCTTC
cdr3_aa: CATSREGPTGADYGYTF

d_call: .
clone_size: .
j_call: TRBJ1-3
v_call: TRBV6-5
cdr3_nt: TGTGCCAGCAGTCCGGGCCAAAGGGGAAACACCATATATTTT
cdr3_aa: CASSPGQRGNTIYF

d_call: .
clone_size: .
j_call: TRBJ2-2
v_call: TRBV5-4
cdr3_nt: TGTGCCAGCACACAGGGTACGGGCACCGGGGAGCTGTTTTTT
cdr3_aa: CASTQGTGTGELFF

d_call: TRBD1
clone_size: .
j_call: TRBJ1-1
v_call: TRBV28
cdr3_nt: TGTGCCAGCAGTTTAACAGGGGGCTCGTCTGAAGCTTTCTTT
cdr3_aa: CASSLTGGSSEAFF

d_call: .
clone_size: .
j_call: TRBJ2-7
v_call: TRBV4-1
cdr3_nt: TGCGCCAGCAGCCAAGGACAGGAGAGCTCCTACGAGCAGTACTTC
cdr3_aa: CASSQGQESSYEQYF

d_call: .
clone_size: .
j_call: TRBJ2-7
v_call: TRBV30
cdr3_nt: TGTGCCTGGAGTGTAGGGGACACCCTATACGAGCAGTACTTC
cdr3_aa: CAWSVGDTLYEQYF

d_call: TRBD1
clone_size: .
j_call: TRBJ2-1
v_call: TRBV2
cdr3_nt: TGTGCCAGCAGTGATATATATGGGACAGGGGTTGAGCAGTTCTTC
cdr3_aa: CASSDIYGTGVEQFF

d_call: .
clone_size: .
j_call: TRBJ1-5
v_call: TRBV27
cdr3_nt: TGTGCCAGCAGTTTCGTGGGCCCCAATCAGCCCCAGCATTTT
cdr3_aa: CASSFVGPNQPQHF

d_call: TRBD1
clone_size: .
j_call: TRBJ1-2
v_call: TRBV27
cdr3_nt: TGTGCCAGCAGTCAAATAGGGACAGACTATGGCTACACCTTC
cdr3_aa: CASSQIGTDYGYTF